The rows below give T cell receptor beta chains drawn from one sample of a study of OX40 agonist ivuxolimab in advanced cancers. The assay was immunoSEQ multiplex PCR, and TCRdb's table has in-frame clones only and misses some. This sample has roughly 75,000 clones, with more than 80% found just once. The specimen was CD4+ or CD8+ T cells sorted from blood, collected in a trial of the OX40 agonist ivuxolimab. These receptors were collected from an adult with an advanced solid tumor such as melanoma, head and neck, liver or kidney cancer. Both conserved end residues are part of each CDR3. A D gene is named only where the DNA matches it firmly. The size entry is marked missing in some rows and otherwise reads once, few, many or a size class.

-,TRBJ1-2,-,TRBV6-5,CASSSRRRNGYTF,TGTGCCAGCAGTTCTCGACGGAGAAATGGCTACACCTTC
-,TRBJ2-5,TRBD1,TRBV18,CASSASTGDQETQYF,TGTGCCAGCTCAGCCTCGACAGGGGATCAAGAGACCCAGTACTTC
-,TRBJ1-4,TRBD1,TRBV27,CASSLTGTGGSSGEKLFF,TGTGCCAGCAGCTTGACCGGGACAGGGGGGTCCAGCGGCGAAAAACTGTTTTTT
-,TRBJ2-7,-,TRBV6-1,CASSGGIYEQYF,TGTGCCAGCAGTGGCGGGATCTACGAGCAGTACTTC
-,TRBJ2-7,TRBD2,TRBV7-3,CASSHPSGEQYF,TGTGCCAGCAGCCACCCTAGCGGCGAGCAGTACTTC
-,TRBJ1-2,-,TRBV28,CASIQRGGSGYGYTF,TGTGCCAGCATCCAAAGGGGGGGGTCGGGCTATGGCTACACCTTC
few,TRBJ1-4,-,TRBV6-5,CASSYRRDEKLFF,TGTGCCAGCAGTTACCGCAGGGATGAAAAACTGTTTTTT
-,TRBJ2-7,TRBD1,TRBV4-1,CASSRQLGQGTYEQYF,TGCGCCAGCAGCCGCCAGTTGGGACAGGGTACCTACGAGCAGTACTTC
-,TRBJ2-1,-,TRBV18,CASSRARSDEQFF,TGTGCCAGCTCGCGTGCTCGATCGGATGAGCAGTTCTTC
-,TRBJ1-2,-,TRBV7-9,CASSFSGAGGYTF,TGTGCCAGCAGCTTCTCCGGGGCAGGGGGCTACACCTTC
-,TRBJ1-2,-,TRBV5-4,CASSSTGLSDTF,TGTGCCAGCAGCTCGACAGGACTTAGCGACACCTTC
-,TRBJ1-4,-,TRBV28,CASSSSDGSTNEKLFF,TGTGCCAGCAGTTCCTCGGACGGATCAACTAATGAAAAACTGTTTTTT
once,TRBJ1-2,-,TRBV7-9,CASSFGVRLSGYTF,TGTGCCAGCAGCTTCGGCGTAAGGCTGTCCGGCTACACCTTC
once,TRBJ1-2,TRBD1,TRBV28,CASRRDRGGYGYTF,TGTGCCAGCAGACGGGACAGGGGGGGCTATGGCTACACCTTC
-,TRBJ2-5,TRBD2,TRBV27,CASSLSVRGAQETQYF,TGTGCCAGCAGTTTATCGGTGCGGGGGGCCCAAGAGACCCAGTACTTC
-,TRBJ2-1,-,TRBV7-2,CASRGRTDYNEQFF,TGTGCCAGCAGAGGACGGACGGATTACAATGAGCAGTTCTTC
-,TRBJ2-7,TRBD2,TRBV11-3,CASSFTSGAEQYF,TGTGCCAGCAGCTTTACTAGCGGCGCCGAGCAGTACTTC
-,TRBJ1-4,-,TRBV25-1,CASREGANEKLFF,TGTGCCAGCAGAGAGGGGGCTAATGAAAAACTGTTTTTT
-,TRBJ2-5,-,TRBV7-7,CASSPKPTGSKTQYF,TGTGCCAGCAGCCCAAAGCCGACAGGTAGTAAGACCCAGTACTTC
-,TRBJ2-6,-,TRBV5-4,CASSLAPPGGANVLTF,TGTGCCAGCAGCTTGGCTCCCCCAGGAGGGGCCAACGTCCTGACTTTC
few,TRBJ2-4,TRBD1,TRBV6-6,CASSYGQGGKRNIQYF,TGTGCCAGCAGTTACGGTCAAGGGGGCAAGAGAAACATTCAGTACTTC
-,TRBJ1-1,TRBD1,TRBV14,CASSQQRTGEAFF,TGTGCCAGCAGCCAACAAAGGACAGGGGAAGCTTTCTTT
-,TRBJ1-2,-,TRBV10-3,CAISEEIGYGYTF,TGTGCCATCAGTGAGGAGATTGGCTATGGCTACACCTTC
-,TRBJ2-7,-,TRBV21-1,CASSKMGQGSYEQYF,TGTGCCAGCAGCAAAATGGGACAGGGGTCCTACGAGCAGTACTTC
-,TRBJ2-5,-,TRBV2,CASSEARGAGLETQYF,TGTGCCAGCAGTGAAGCGCGTGGGGCAGGGTTAGAGACCCAGTACTTC
-,TRBJ1-5,-,TRBV6-5,CASSFSRGVGNQPQHF,TGTGCCAGCAGTTTCAGTAGGGGGGTTGGCAATCAGCCCCAGCATTTT
once,TRBJ2-2,TRBD1,TRBV5-6,CASSLGIQGAGELFF,TGTGCCAGCAGCTTGGGGATTCAGGGGGCCGGGGAGCTGTTTTTT
-,TRBJ2-1,-,TRBV20-1,CSRYVGEQFF,TGCAGTCGGTACGTGGGTGAGCAGTTCTTC
-,TRBJ1-2,-,TRBV5-8,CASSLARGPTNGYTF,TGTGCCAGCAGCTTGGCGAGGGGACCCACCAATGGCTACACCTTC
-,TRBJ1-1,-,TRBV7-2,CASSRPNTEAFF,TGTGCCAGCAGCCGTCCGAACACTGAAGCTTTCTTT
-,TRBJ1-2,-,TRBV27,CASSSWDREDYGYTF,TGTGCCAGCAGTTCTTGGGACCGTGAGGACTATGGCTACACCTTC
-,TRBJ2-7,-,TRBV11-2,CASSLPPTYEQYF,TGTGCCAGCAGCTTACCACCGACCTACGAGCAGTACTTC
-,TRBJ2-4,TRBD2,TRBV29-1,CSVEEDGRGWIGNIQYF,TGCAGCGTTGAAGAGGACGGGAGGGGGTGGATTGGGAACATTCAGTACTTC
-,TRBJ1-1,TRBD1,TRBV19,CASSAPGQVENTEAFF,TGTGCCAGTAGTGCCCCGGGACAGGTGGAGAACACTGAAGCTTTCTTT
-,TRBJ2-7,-,TRBV7-9,CASSLGPNSYEQYF,TGTGCCAGCAGCTTAGGGCCGAACTCCTACGAGCAGTACTTC
-,TRBJ2-2,-,TRBV29-1,CSTSGITNTGELFF,TGCAGCACTTCGGGCATTACCAACACCGGGGAGCTGTTTTTT
-,TRBJ2-3,-,TRBV13,CASSSRTSTDTQYF,TGTGCCAGCAGCTCTCGGACTAGCACAGATACGCAGTATTTT